The present T cell receptor beta chain was sequenced within a study of T cell repertoires in cytomegalovirus infection. Study as a whole: Recently identified HLA-C-restricted CMV epitopes and well-studied HLA-B-restricted CMV epitopes were used by the study.

Study-wide findings and caveats: Clonotype analysis showed dominance of the ex vivo response by HLA-C-restricted CMV-specific TCR beta clonotypes.

Each CDR3 protein is one row after TCRdb ran MiXCR on the reads. Among around 300,000 distinct CDR3 sequences listed, roughly 21% were seen once. V was clipped by 9 bases and J by 3 bases, with 11 bases between them. Germline V gives CDR1 MDHEN, CDR2 SYDVKM. The CDR3 consists of 12 residues. Points on this clonotype: What it binds is not known.

The specimen comprised cultured PBMCs, sampled from culture after CMV antigen stimulation. The source of this sequence is a human donor in good health (CMV status not recorded). Some clones in this sample may be carry-over from other donors' samples. The chain couples TRBV28 to TRBJ1-1, with D perhaps TRBD1 (5 bases). The CDR3 DNA follows: TGTGCCAGTCACAGGTCTTACACTGAAGCTTTCTTT. Translation: CASHRSYTEAFF.